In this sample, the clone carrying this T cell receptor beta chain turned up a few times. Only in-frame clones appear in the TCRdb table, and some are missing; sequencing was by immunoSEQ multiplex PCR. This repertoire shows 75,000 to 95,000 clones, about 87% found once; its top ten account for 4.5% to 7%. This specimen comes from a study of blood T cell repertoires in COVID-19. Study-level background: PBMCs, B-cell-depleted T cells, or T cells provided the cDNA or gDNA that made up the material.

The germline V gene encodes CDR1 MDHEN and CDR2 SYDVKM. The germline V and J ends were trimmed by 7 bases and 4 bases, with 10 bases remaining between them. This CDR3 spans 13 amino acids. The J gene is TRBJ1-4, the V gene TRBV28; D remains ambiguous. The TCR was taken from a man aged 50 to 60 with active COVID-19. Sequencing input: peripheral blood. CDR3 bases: TGTGCCAGCAACGGCGGGTTTAATGAAAAACTGTTTTTT. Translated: CASNGGFNEKLFF.